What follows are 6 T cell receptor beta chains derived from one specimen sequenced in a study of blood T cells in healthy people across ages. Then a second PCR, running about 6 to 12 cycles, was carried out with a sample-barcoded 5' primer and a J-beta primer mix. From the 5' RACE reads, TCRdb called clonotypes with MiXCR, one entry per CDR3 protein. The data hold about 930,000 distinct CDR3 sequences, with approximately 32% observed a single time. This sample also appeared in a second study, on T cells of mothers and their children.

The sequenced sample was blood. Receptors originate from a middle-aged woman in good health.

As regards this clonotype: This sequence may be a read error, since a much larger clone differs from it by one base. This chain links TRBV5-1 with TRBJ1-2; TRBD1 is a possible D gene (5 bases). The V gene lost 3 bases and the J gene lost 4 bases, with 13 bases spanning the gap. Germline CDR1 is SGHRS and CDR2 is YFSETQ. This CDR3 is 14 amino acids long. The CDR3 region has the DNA TGCGCCAGCAGCTCGGGACGGGGAGTCTATGGCTACACCTTC. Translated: CASSSGRGVYGYTF.

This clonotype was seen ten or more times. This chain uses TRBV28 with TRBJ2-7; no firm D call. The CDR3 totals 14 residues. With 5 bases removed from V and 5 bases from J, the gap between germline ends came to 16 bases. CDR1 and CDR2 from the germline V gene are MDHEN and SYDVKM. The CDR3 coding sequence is TGTGCCAGCAGTCTCCCCTCCATTGCCCACGAGCAGTACTTC. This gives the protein CASSLPSIAHEQYF.

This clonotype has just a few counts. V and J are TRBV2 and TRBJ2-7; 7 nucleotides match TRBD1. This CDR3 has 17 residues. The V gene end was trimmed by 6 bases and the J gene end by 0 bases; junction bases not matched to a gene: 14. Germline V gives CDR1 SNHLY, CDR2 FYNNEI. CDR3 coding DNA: TGTGCCAGCAGGGGACCGGGACAGACGGCTTTCTCCTACGAGCAGTACTTC. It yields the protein CASRGPGQTAFSYEQYF.

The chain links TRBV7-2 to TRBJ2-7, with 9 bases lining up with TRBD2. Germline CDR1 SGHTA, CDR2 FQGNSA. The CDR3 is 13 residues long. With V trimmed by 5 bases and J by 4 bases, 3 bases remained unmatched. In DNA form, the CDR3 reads TGTGCCAGCAGCGGGCGGGGGGGGTACGAGCAGTACTTC. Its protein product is CASSGRGGYEQYF.

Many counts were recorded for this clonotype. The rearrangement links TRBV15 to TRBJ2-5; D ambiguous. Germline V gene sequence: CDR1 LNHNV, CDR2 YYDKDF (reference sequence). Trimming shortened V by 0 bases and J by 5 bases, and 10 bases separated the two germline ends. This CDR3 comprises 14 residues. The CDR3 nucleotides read TGTGCCACCAGCAGAGATTGGGCAGTTGAGACCCAGTACTTC. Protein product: CATSRDWAVETQYF.

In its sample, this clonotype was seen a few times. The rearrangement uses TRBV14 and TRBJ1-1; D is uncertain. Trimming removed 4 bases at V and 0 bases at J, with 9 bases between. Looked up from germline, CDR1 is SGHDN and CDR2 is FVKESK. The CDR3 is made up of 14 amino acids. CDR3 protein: CASSPEALNTEAFF. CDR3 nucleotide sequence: TGTGCCAGCAGCCCAGAAGCCCTGAACACTGAAGCTTTCTTT.